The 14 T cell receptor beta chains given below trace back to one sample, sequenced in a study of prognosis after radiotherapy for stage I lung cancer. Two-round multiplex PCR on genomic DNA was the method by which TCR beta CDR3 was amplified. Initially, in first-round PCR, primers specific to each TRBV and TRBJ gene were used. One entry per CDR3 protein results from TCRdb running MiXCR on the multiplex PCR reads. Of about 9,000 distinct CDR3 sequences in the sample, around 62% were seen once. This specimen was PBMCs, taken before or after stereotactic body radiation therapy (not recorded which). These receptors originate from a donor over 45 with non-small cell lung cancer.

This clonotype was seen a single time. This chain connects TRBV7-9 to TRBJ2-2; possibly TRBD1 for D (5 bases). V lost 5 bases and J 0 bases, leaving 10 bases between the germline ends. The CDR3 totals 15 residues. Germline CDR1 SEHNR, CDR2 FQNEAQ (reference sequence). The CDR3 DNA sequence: TGTGCCAGCAGCGGAGCCAGGGCGAACACCGGGGAGCTGTTTTTT. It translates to CASSGARANTGELFF.

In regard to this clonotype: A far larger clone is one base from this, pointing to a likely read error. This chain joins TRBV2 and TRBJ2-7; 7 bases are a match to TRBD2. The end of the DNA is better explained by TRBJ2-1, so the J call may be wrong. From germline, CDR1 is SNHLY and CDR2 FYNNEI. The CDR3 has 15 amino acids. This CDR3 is CASREGLSGGDEQFF. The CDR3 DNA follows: TGTGCCAGCAGGGAGGGACTATCGGGAGGAGATGAGCAGTTCTTC.

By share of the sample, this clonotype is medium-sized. The CDR3 DNA reads TGTGCCAGCAGCCCCGGCCAGGGGGGCCATGTGCAAGAGACCCAGTACTTC. Translation: CASSPGQGGHVQETQYF. The chain links TRBV11-2 to TRBJ2-5, with a tentative D call TRBD1 (7 bases). The CDR3 covers 17 residues. Per the germline V gene, CDR1 is SGHAT and CDR2 is FQNNGV. The V end was cut by 5 bases, the J end by 2 bases, with 21 bases between. The complete variable domain, with remaining parts taken from reference TRBV11-2 and TRBJ2-5, reads EAGVAQSPRYKIIEKRQSVAFWCNPISGHATLYWYQQILGQGPKLLIQFQNNGVVDDSQLPKDRFSAERLKGVDSTLKIQPAKLEDSAVYLCASSPGQGGHVQETQYFGPGTRLLVL.

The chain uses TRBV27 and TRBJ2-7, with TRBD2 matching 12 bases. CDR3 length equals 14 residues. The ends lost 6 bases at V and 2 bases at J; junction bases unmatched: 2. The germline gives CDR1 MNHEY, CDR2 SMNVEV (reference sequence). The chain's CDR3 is CASRGLAGTYEQYF. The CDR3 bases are TGTGCCAGCAGAGGACTAGCGGGGACCTACGAGCAGTACTTC.

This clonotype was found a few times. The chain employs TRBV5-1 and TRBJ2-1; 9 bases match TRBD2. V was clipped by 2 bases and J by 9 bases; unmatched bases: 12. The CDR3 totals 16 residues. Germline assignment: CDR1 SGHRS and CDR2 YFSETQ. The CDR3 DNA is TGCGCCAGCAGCTTCCTCGCGGGAGGGTTTCGGGTTGAGCAGTTCTTC. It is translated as CASSFLAGGFRVEQFF.

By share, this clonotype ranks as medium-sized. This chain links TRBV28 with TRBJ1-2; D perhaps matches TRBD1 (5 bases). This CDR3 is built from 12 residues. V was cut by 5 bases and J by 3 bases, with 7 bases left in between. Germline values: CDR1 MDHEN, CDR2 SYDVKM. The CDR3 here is CASSQGDYGYTF. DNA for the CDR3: TGTGCCAGCAGTCAGGGTGACTATGGCTACACCTTC.

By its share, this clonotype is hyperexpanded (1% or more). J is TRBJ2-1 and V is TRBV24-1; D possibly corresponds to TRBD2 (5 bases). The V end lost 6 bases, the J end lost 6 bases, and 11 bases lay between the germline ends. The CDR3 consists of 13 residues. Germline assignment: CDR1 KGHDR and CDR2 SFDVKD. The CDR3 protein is CATSLGSANEQFF. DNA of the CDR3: TGTGCCACCAGTCTCGGTAGCGCCAATGAGCAGTTCTTC.

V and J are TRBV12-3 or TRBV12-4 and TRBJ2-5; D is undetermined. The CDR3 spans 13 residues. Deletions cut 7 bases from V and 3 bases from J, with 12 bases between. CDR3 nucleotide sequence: TGTGCCAGCACCATTCTAGTAGAAGAGACCCAGTACTTC. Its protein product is CASTILVEETQYF.

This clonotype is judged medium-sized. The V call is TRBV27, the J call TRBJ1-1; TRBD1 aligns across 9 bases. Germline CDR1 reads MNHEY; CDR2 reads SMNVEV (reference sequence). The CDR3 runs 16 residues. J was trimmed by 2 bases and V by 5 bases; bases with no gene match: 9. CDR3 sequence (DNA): TGTGCCAGCAGTCCGACGCGACAGGGGGAAAACACTGAAGCTTTCTTT. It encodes CASSPTRQGENTEAFF.

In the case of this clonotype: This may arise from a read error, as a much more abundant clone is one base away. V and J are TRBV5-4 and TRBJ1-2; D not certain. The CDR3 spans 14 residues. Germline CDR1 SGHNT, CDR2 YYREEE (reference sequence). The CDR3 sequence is CAISLGSTAHGYTF. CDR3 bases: TGTGCCATCAGCTTGGGGAGCACTGCTCATGGCTACACCTTC.

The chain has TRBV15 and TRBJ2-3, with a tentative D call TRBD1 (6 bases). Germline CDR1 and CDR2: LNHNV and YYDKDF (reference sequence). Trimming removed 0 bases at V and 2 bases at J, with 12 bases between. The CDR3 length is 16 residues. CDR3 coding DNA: TGTGCCACCAGCAGAGACCCGGGACACAACACAGATACGCAGTATTTT. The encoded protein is CATSRDPGHNTDTQYF. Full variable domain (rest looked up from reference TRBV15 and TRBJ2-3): DAMVIQNPRYQVTQFGKPVTLSCSQTLNHNVMYWYQQKSSQAPKLLFHYYDKDFNNEADTPDNFQSRRPNTSFCFLDIRSPGLGDTAMYLCATSRDPGHNTDTQYFGPGTRLTVL.

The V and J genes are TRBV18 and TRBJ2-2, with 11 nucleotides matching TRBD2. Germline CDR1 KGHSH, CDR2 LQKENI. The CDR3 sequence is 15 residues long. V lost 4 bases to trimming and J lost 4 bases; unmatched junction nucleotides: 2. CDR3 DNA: TGTGCCAGCTCACTAACTAGCGGGAGCACCGGGGAGCTGTTTTTT. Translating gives CASSLTSGSTGELFF.

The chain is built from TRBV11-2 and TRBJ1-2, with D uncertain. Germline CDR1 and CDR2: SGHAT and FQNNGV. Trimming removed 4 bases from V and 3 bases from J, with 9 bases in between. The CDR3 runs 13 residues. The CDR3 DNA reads TGTGCCAGCAGCTCCCAAGGCGACTATGGCTACACCTTC. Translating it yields CASSSQGDYGYTF.

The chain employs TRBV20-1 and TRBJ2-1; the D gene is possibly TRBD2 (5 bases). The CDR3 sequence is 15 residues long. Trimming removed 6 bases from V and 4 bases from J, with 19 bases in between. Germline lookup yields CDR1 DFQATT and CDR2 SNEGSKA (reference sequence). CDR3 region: CSAVLHRGRYNEQFF. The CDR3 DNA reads TGCAGTGCCGTTTTGCATCGCGGGCGTTACAATGAGCAGTTCTTC.